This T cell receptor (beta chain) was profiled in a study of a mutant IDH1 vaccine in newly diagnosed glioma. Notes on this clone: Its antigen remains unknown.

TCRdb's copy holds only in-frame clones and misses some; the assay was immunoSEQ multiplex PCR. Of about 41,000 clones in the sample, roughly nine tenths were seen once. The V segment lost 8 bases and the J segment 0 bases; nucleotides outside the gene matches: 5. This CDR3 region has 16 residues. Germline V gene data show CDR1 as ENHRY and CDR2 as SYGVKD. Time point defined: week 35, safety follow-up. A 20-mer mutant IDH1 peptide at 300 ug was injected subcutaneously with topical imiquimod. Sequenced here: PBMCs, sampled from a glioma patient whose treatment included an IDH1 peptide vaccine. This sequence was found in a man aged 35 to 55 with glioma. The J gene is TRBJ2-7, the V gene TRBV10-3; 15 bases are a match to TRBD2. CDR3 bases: TGTGCCATCTCCGGACTAGCGGGAGGGAGCTCCTACGAGCAGTACTTC. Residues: CAISGLAGGSSYEQYF.